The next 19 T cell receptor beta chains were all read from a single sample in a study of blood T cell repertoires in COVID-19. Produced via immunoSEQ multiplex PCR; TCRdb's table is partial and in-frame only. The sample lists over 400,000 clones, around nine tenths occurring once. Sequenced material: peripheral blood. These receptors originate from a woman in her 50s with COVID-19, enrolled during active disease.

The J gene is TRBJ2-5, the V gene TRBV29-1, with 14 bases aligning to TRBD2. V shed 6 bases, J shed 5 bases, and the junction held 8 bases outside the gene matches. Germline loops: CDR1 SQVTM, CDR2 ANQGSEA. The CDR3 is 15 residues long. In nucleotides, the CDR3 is TGCAGCGTCGGGACTAGCGGGGGTGCTCGCGAGACCCAGTACTTC. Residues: CSVGTSGGARETQYF. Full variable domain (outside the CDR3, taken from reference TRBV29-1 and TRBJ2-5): SAVISQKPSRDICQRGTSLTIQCQVDSQVTMMFWYRQQPGQSLTLIATANQGSEATYESGFVIDKFPISRPNLTFSTLTVSNMSPEDSSIYLCSVGTSGGARETQYFGPGTRLLVL.

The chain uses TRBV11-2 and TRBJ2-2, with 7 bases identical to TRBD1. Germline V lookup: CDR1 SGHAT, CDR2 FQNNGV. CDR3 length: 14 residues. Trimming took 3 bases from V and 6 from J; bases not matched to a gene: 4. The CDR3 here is CASSFDRDAGELFF. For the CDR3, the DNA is TGTGCCAGCAGCTTCGACAGGGACGCCGGGGAGCTGTTTTTT.

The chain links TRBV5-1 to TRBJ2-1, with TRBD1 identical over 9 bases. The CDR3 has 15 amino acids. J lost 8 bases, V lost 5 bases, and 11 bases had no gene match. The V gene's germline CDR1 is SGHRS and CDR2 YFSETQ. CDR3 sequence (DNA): TGCGCCAGCAGTCCCGGGACAGGGTCAGAGGATGAGCAGTTCTTC. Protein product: CASSPGTGSEDEQFF.

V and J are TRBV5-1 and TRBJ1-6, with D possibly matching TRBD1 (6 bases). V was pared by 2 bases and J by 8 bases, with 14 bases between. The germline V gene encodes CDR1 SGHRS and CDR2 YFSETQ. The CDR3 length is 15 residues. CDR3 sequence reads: CASSLGQFVDSPLHF. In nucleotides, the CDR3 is TGCGCCAGCAGCTTAGGACAGTTCGTAGATTCACCCCTCCACTTT.

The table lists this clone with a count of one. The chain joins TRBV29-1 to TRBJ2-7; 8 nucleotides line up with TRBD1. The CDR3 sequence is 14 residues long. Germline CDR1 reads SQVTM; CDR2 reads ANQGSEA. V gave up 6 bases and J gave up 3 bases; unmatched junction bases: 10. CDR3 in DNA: TGCAGCGTAGCTAACTACAGGGGGGACTACGAGCAGTACTTC. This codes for CSVANYRGDYEQYF.

CDR3 loop: CAISEPQGARGHGYTF. The CDR3 bases are TGTGCCATCAGTGAGCCCCAAGGGGCCAGGGGCCATGGCTACACCTTC. This chain uses TRBV10-3 with TRBJ1-2; perhaps TRBD1 as D (6 bases). Germline CDR1 is ENHRY and CDR2 is SYGVKD. The CDR3 spans 16 residues. V was clipped by 2 bases and J by 6 bases, with 19 bases between them.

The DNA of the CDR3 is TGTGCCTGGAGCCCGGACAGGGAACTACATAATTCACCCCTCCACTTT. Protein sequence: CAWSPDRELHNSPLHF. The chain links TRBV30 to TRBJ1-6; 8 nucleotides line up with TRBD1. This CDR3 is 16 amino acids long. Germline V gene lookup returns CDR1 GTSNPN and CDR2 SVGIG (reference sequence). The V and J ends lost 3 bases and 5 bases, in that order; junction bases with no gene match: 9.

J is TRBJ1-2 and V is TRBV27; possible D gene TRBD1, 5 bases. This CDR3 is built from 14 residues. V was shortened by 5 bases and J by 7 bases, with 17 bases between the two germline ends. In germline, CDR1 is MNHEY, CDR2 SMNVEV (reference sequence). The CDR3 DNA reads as TGTGCCAGCAGTGTGACGGGCCCCGGGGGTGGCTACACCTTC. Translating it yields CASSVTGPGGGYTF.

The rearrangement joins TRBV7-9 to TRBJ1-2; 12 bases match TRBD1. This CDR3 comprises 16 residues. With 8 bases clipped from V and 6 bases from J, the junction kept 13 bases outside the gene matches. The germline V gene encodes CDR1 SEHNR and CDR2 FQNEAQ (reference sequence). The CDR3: CASQFGARDRGHGYTF. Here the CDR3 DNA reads TGTGCCAGCCAGTTTGGGGCCCGGGACAGGGGGCATGGCTACACCTTC.

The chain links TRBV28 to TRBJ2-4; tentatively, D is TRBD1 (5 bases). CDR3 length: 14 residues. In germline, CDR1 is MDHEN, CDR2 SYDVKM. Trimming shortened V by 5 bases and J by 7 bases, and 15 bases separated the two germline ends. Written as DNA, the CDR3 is TGTGCCAGCAGTCCCCCCTTTAAGGGGAACATTCAGTACTTC. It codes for CASSPPFKGNIQYF.

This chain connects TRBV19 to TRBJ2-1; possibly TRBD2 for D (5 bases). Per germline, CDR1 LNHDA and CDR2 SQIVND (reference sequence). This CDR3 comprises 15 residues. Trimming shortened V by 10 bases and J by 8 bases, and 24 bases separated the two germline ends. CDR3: CANRAGGSPPDEQFF. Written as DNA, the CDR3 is TGTGCCAACCGAGCTGGCGGGTCTCCTCCGGATGAGCAGTTCTTC.

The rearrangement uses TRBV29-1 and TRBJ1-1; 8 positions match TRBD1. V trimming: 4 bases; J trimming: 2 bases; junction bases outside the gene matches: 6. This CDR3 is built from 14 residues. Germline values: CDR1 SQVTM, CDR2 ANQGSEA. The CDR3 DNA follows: TGCAGCGTTGTGGATCCAGGGGGCAACACTGAAGCTTTCTTT. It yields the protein CSVVDPGGNTEAFF.

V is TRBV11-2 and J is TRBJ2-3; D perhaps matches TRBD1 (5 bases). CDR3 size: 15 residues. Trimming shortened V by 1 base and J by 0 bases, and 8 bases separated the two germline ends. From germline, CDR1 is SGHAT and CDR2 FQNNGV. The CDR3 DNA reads TGTGCCAGCAGCTTAGTGGGGCCTAGCACAGATACGCAGTATTTT. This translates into CASSLVGPSTDTQYF.

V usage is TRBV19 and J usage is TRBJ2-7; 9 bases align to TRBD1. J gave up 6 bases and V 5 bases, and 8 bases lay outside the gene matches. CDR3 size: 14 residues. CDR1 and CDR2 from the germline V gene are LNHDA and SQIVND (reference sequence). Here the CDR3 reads CASSPQTGGGEQYF. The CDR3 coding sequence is TGTGCCAGTAGTCCCCAGACAGGGGGAGGCGAGCAGTACTTC.

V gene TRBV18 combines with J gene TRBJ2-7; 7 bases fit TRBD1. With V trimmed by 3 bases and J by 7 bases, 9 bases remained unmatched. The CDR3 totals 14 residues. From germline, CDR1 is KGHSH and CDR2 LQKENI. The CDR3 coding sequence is TGTGCCAGCTCACCCGGGACAGCCCTTCTAGAGCAGTACTTC. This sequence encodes CASSPGTALLEQYF.

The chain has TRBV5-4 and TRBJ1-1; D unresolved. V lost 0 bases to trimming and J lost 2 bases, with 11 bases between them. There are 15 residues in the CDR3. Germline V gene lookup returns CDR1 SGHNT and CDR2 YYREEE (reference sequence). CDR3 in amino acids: CASSLVRSSNTEAFF. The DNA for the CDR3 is TGTGCCAGCAGCTTGGTTCGGTCATCAAACACTGAAGCTTTCTTT.

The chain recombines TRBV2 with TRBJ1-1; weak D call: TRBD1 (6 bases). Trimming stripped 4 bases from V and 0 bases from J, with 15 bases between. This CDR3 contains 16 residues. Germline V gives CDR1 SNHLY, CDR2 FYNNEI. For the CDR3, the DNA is TGTGCCAGCAGTGTCGTTGCAGGGGAGATGAACACTGAAGCTTTCTTT. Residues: CASSVVAGEMNTEAFF.

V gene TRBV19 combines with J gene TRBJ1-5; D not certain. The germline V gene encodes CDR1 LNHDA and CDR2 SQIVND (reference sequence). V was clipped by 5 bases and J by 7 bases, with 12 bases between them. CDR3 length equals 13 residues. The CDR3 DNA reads TGTGCCAGTAGTGGGTCCCCTAGGCAGCCCCAGCATTTT. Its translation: CASSGSPRQPQHF. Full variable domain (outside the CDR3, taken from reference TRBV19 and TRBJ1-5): DGGITQSPKYLFRKEGQNVTLSCEQNLNHDAMYWYRQDPGQGLRLIYYSQIVNDFQKGDIAEGYSVSREKKESFPLTVTSAQKNPTAFYLCASSGSPRQPQHFGDGTRLSIL.

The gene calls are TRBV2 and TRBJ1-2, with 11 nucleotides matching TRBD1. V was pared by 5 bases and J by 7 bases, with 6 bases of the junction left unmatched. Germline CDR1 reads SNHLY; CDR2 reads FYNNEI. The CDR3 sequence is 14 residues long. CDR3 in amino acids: CASSWTGGDVGYTF. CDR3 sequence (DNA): TGTGCCAGCAGTTGGACAGGGGGCGACGTTGGCTACACCTTC.